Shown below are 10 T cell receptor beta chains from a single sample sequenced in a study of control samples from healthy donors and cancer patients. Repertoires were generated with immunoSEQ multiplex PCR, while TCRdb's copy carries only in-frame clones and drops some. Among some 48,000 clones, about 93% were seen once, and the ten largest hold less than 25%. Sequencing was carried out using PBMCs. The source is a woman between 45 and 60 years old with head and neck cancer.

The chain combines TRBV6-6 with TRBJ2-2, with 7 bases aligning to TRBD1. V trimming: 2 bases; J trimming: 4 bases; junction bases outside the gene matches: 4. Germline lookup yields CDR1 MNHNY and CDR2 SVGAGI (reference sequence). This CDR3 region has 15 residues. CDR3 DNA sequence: TGTGCCAGCAGTTACCCGGGACAGATCACCGGGGAGCTGTTTTTT. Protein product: CASSYPGQITGELFF.

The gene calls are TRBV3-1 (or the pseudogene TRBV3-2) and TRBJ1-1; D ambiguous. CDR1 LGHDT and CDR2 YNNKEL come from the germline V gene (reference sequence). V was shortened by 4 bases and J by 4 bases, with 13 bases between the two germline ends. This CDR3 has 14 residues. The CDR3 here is CASSPFGRLTEAFF. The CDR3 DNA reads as TGTGCCAGCAGCCCCTTCGGACGGCTCACTGAAGCTTTCTTT.

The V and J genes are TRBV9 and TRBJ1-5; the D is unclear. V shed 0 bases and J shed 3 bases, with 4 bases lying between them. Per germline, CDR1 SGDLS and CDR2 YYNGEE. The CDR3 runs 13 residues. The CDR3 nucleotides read TGTGCCAGCAGCGTAGACCCCAATCAGCCCCAGCATTTT. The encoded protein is CASSVDPNQPQHF. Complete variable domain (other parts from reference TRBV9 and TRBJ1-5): DSGVTQTPKHLITATGQRVTLRCSPRSGDLSVYWYQQSLDQGLQFLIQYYNGEERAKGNILERFSAQQFPDLHSELNLSSLELGDSALYFCASSVDPNQPQHFGDGTRLSIL.

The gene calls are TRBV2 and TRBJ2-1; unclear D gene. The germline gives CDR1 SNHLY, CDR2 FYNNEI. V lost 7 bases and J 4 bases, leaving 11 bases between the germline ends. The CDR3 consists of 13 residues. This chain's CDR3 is CASTSDLYNEQFF. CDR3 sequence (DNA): TGTGCCAGCACCTCTGACCTGTACAATGAGCAGTTCTTC.

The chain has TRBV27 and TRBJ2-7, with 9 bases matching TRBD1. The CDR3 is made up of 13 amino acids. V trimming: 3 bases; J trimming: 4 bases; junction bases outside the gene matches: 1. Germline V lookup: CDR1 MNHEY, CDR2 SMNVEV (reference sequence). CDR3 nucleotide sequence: TGTGCCAGCAGTTTGACAGGGGGGTACGAGCAGTACTTC. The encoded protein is CASSLTGGYEQYF.

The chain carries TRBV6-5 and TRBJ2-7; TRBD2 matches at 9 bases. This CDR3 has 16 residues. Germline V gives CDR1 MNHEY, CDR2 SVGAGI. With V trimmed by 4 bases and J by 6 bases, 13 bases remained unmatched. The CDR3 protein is CASSSLMRGGAPEQYF. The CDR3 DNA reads TGTGCCAGCAGTTCCCTAATGCGGGGGGGCGCACCCGAGCAGTACTTC.

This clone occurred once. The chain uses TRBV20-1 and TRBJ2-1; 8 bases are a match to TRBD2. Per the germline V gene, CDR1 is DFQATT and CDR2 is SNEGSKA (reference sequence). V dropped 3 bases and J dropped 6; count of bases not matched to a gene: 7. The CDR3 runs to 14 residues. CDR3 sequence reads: CSASLLAGRNEQFF. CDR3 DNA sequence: TGCAGTGCTAGTCTCCTAGCGGGCCGCAATGAGCAGTTCTTC.

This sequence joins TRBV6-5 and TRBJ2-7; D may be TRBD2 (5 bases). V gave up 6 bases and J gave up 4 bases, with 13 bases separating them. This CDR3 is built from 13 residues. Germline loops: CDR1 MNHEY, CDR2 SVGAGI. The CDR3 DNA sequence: TGTGCCAGCAGGTCTAGCACCCAATACGAGCAGTACTTC. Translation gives CASRSSTQYEQYF.

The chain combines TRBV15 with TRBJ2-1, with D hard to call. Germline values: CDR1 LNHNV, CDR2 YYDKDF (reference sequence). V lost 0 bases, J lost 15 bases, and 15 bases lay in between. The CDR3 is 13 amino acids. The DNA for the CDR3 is TGTGCCACCAGCAGAGATCTAAGCGAGCCGCGGTTCTTC. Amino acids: CATSRDLSEPRFF.

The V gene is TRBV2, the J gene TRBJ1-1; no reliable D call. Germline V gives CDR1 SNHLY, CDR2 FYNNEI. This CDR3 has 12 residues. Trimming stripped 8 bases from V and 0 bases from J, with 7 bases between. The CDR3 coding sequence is TGTGCCAGCGACGGAATGAACACTGAAGCTTTCTTT. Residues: CASDGMNTEAFF.